This is a list of T cell receptor beta chains from one sample in a study of cytomegalovirus exposure and HLA in healthy donors. Profiling relied on immunoSEQ multiplex PCR, and the TCRdb table lists in-frame clones only, not all of them. The sample consists of about 160,000 clones, around 79% of them appearing once. The sequencing input was PBMCs. The receptors shown here come from a human donor in good health. CDR3s leave out the opening cysteine and the closing phenylalanine or tryptophan. A D gene is named only where the DNA matches it firmly.

TRBV6-5,TRBD2,TRBJ2-7,ASRRGTSGAEQY
TRBV10-3,TRBD2,TRBJ2-7,AISDLGGVNEQY
TRBV14,TRBD1,TRBJ2-7,ASSLGQGAYEQY
TRBV28,-,TRBJ2-7,ASWGHNYEQY
TRBV6-1,TRBD2,TRBJ2-3,ASGRGGVDTQY
TRBV2,-,-,ASSEALAAGIIPGYEQY
TRBV6-4,TRBD1,TRBJ1-2,ASSDSGQDYGYT
TRBV30,-,TRBJ2-5,AGLTEQETQY
TRBV5-8,-,TRBJ2-1,ASSLPSSEVWGNEQF
TRBV5-6,-,TRBJ1-1,ASSSTGRNTEAF
TRBV18,-,TRBJ1-2,ASSPMTERYGYT
TRBV7-3,-,TRBJ2-3,ASSFRADRVDTQY
TRBV2,-,TRBJ1-4,ASSPAGGAPEKLF
TRBV6-5,TRBD1,TRBJ1-1,ASSYSWTGSNTEAF
TRBV4-3,TRBD2,TRBJ2-1,ASSQGWGGEQF
TRBV6-1,TRBD1,TRBJ2-7,ASSAQGQKYEQY
TRBV6-5,TRBD1,TRBJ2-6,ASSYHGQGNVLT
TRBV7-6,TRBD2,TRBJ2-1,ASTQIAGGNEQF
TRBV4-2,-,TRBJ2-2,ASSQEVSGRGRTNTGELF